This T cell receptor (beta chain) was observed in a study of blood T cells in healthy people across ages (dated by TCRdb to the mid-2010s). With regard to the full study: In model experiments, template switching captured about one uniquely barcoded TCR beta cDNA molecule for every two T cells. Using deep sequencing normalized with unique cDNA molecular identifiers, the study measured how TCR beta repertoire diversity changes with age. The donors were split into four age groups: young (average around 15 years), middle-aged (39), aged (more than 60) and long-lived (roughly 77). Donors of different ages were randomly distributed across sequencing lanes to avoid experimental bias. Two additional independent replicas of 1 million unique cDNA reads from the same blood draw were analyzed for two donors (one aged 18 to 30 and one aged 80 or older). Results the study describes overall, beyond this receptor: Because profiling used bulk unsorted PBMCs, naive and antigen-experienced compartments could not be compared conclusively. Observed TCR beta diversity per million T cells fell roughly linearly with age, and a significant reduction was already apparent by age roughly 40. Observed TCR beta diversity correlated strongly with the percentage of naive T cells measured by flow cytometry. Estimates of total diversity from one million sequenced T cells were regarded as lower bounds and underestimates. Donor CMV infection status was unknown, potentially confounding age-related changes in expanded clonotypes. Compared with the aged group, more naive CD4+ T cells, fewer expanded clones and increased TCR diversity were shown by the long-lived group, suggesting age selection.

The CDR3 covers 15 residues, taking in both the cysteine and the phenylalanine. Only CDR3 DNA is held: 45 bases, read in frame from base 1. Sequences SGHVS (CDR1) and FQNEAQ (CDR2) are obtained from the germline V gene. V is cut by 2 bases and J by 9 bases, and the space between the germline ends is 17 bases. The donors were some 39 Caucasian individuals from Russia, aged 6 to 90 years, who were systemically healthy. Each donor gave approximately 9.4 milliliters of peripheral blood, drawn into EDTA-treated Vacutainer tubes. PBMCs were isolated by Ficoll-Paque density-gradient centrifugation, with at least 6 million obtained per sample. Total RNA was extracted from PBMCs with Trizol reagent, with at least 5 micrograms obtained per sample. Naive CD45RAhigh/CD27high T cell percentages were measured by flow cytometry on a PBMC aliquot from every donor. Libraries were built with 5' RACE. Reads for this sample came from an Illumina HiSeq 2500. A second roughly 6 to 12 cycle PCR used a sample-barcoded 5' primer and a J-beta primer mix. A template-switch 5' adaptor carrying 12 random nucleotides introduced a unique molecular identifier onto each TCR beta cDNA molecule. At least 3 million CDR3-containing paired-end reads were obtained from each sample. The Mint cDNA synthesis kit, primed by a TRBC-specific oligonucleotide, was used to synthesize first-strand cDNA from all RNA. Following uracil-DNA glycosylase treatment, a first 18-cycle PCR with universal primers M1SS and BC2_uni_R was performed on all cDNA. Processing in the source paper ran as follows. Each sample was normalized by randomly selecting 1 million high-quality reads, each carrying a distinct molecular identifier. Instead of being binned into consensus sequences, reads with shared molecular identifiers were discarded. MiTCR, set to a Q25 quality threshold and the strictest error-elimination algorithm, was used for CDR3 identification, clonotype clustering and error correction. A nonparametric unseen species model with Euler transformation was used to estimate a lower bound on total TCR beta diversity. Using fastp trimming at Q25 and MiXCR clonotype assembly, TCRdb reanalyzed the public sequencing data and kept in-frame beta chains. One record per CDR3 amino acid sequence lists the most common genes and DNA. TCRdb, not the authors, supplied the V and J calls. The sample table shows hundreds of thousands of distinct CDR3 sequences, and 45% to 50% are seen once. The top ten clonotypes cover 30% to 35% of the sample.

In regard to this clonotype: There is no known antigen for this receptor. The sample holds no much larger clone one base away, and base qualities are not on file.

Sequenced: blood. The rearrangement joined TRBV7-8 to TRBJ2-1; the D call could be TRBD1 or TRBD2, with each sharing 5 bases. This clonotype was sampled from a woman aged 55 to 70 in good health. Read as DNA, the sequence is TGTGCCAGCAGCTTAATGGGGACCACCGCAACTGAGCAGTTCTTC. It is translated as CASSLMGTTATEQFF.